A single sample is the source of the 5 T cell receptor beta chains below, sequenced in a study of naive and memory T cell subsets. Regarding the study as a whole: Naive repertoires, especially CD8, held a few larger clonotypes, possibly memory cells re-expressing CD45RA.

No antigen is known for these receptors. The beta constant-region primer was an equimolar mix of two oligonucleotides covering TRBC1 and TRBC2. Ligated cDNA was amplified by four rounds of PCR with nested alpha and beta constant-region primers and SP2. TCRdb ran MiXCR on the UMI-ligation and nested PCR reads and lists one entry per CDR3 protein. The table lists some 82,000 distinct CDR3 sequences, roughly 10% of them singletons, with 0.13% in the top ten. The specimen was naive CD4+ T cells from blood. These receptors all stem from a human donor in good health.

In its sample, this clonotype was seen many times. The rearrangement links TRBV20-1 to TRBJ2-1; a weak D match, TRBD1 (5 bases). The CDR3 totals 15 residues. In germline, CDR1 is DFQATT, CDR2 SNEGSKA (reference sequence). The germline V and J ends were trimmed by 5 bases and 0 bases, with 14 bases remaining between them. CDR3 loop: CSAPLGRISYNEQFF. In DNA, the CDR3 is TGCAGTGCTCCCCTGGGGCGCATCTCCTACAATGAGCAGTTCTTC.

A few counts support this clonotype. The chain is built from TRBV12-3 or TRBV12-4 and TRBJ1-2, with D tentatively TRBD1 (5 bases). V was cut by 5 bases and J by 2 bases, with 6 bases left in between. This CDR3 is built from 12 residues. The CDR3 spells CASSRQNYGYTF. CDR3 in DNA: TGTGCCAGCAGTCGACAGAACTATGGCTACACCTTC.

This clonotype was seen many times. This chain connects TRBV7-2 to TRBJ2-1; D is possibly TRBD2 (6 bases). This CDR3 has 15 amino acids. V lost 7 bases and J lost 0, with 13 bases in between. CDR1 is SGHTA, CDR2 FQGNSA, per germline. The CDR3 reads CASTLAVTSYNEQFF. CDR3 bases: TGTGCCAGCACTTTAGCGGTTACCTCCTACAATGAGCAGTTCTTC.

This clonotype was seen repeatedly, ten times or more. The chain carries TRBV12-3 or TRBV12-4 and TRBJ2-7, with TRBD1 as a possible D gene (6 bases). This CDR3 has 14 amino acids. V lost 8 bases to trimming and J lost 3 bases, with 17 bases between them. CDR3 protein: CASLKGQSSYEQYF. CDR3 in DNA: TGTGCCAGCCTAAAAGGACAGAGTAGCTACGAGCAGTACTTC.

This clonotype was counted a few times. V is TRBV7-2 and J is TRBJ2-1, with a weak D call TRBD2 (7 bases). CDR1 SGHTA and CDR2 FQGNSA come from the germline V gene. This CDR3 spans 14 amino acids. With 5 bases removed from V and 15 bases from J, the gap between germline ends came to 23 bases. The CDR3 DNA is TGTGCCAGCAGCCAAAAAACGGGGGGCCGCCTTCTGTTCTTC. Translation: CASSQKTGGRLLFF.